This T cell receptor (beta chain) was captured by sequencing in a study of control samples from healthy donors and cancer patients. Using immunoSEQ multiplex PCR, the repertoire was profiled, and TCRdb retains in-frame clones only, with some absent. This table holds approximately 3,000 clones, 78% found once. Sequenced sample: formalin-fixed, paraffin-embedded tissue. This sequence originates from a male donor with melanoma.

The CDR3 DNA reads as TGTGCCAGCAGCTTAGAACGGTACAATGAGCAGTTCTTC. This gives the protein CASSLERYNEQFF. This chain links TRBV11-3 with TRBJ2-1; no clear D. Germline V CDR1 and CDR2: SGHNT, YENEEA. Trimming left V 0 bases short and J 4 bases short, with 4 bases between. The CDR3 is 13 residues long. The entire variable domain, with the rest obtained from reference TRBV11-3 and TRBJ2-1, is as follows: EAGVVQSPRYKIIEKKQPVAFWCNPISGHNTLYWYLQNLGQGPELLIRYENEEAVDDSQLPKDRFSAERLKGVDSTLKIQPAELGDSAVYLCASSLERYNEQFFGPGTRLTVL.